The rows below give T cell receptor beta chains drawn from one sample of a study of CD8 T cells in ankylosing spondylitis. Each CDR3 protein is one row after TCRdb ran MiXCR on the 5' RACE reads. The repertoire holds roughly 470,000 distinct CDR3 sequences, with roughly 27% as singletons. The specimen was blood, either unsorted or a sorted T cell fraction (not recorded which). The receptors stem from a male donor with ankylosing spondylitis. CDR3s include the opening cysteine and the closing phenylalanine or tryptophan. Fields, in order: V gene, J gene, D gene, clone size, CDR3 DNA, CDR3 protein. A D gene is named only where the DNA matches it firmly. Size is omitted from some rows. Given values are once, few, many or a class for expanded clones.

V: TRBV9; J: TRBJ2-3; D: TRBD2; size: few; DNA: TGTGCCAGCAGCGTAGCCCTAGCGGGAGTAGGGGATACGCAGTATTTT; CDR3: CASSVALAGVGDTQYF
V: TRBV27; J: TRBJ2-1; D: TRBD2; size: NA; DNA: TGTGCCGCGCGGGACTACTACAATGAGCAGTTCTTC; CDR3: CAARDYYNEQFF
V: TRBV10-1; J: TRBJ2-7; D: NA; size: NA; DNA: TGCGCCAGCAGTGGGAACGGGGTCTACGAGCAGTACTTC; CDR3: CASSGNGVYEQYF
V: TRBV7-2; J: TRBJ2-1; D: TRBD2; size: NA; DNA: TGTGCCAGCAGCTTAGCCCGGACTAGCGGCCCCTACAATGAGCAGTTCTTC; CDR3: CASSLARTSGPYNEQFF
V: TRBV2; J: TRBJ1-1; D: TRBD1; size: NA; DNA: TGTGCCAGCAGCGGCGGGACAGTAGCTTTCTTT; CDR3: CASSGGTVAFF
V: TRBV4-2; J: TRBJ2-2; D: NA; size: few; DNA: TGTGCCAGCAGCCCCCGACAGACTAACACCGGGGAGCTGTTTTTT; CDR3: CASSPRQTNTGELFF
V: TRBV21-1; J: TRBJ1-3; D: NA; size: NA; DNA: TGTGCCAGCAGCAAAGAACGCGTAAACACCATATATTTT; CDR3: CASSKERVNTIYF
V: TRBV11-3; J: TRBJ2-1; D: NA; size: NA; DNA: TGTGCCAGCAGCTTCGGGGGCATCCAATTAGCCAATGAGCAGTTCTTC; CDR3: CASSFGGIQLANEQFF
V: TRBV11-2; J: TRBJ2-6; D: NA; size: few; DNA: TGTGCCAGCAGCCTCGGACAGCTCTGGGCCAACGTCCTGACTTTC; CDR3: CASSLGQLWANVLTF
V: TRBV24-1; J: TRBJ2-5; D: NA; size: few; DNA: TGTGCCACCAGTGATTTCCGGGGGGCTGGGGAGACCCAGTACTTC; CDR3: CATSDFRGAGETQYF
V: TRBV7-2; J: TRBJ2-1; D: NA; size: NA; DNA: TGTGCCAGCAGCGCGGGACTGGACTCCTGGGGTGAGCAGTTCTTC; CDR3: CASSAGLDSWGEQFF
V: TRBV20-1; J: TRBJ1-3; D: TRBD1; size: few; DNA: TGCAGCGGGGCAGGGGGACTTGCTGGAAACACCATATATTTT; CDR3: CSGAGGLAGNTIYF
V: TRBV20-1; J: TRBJ2-3; D: NA; size: few; DNA: TGCAGTGCTAGCTACGGGAGAGGCACAGATACGCAGTATTTT; CDR3: CSASYGRGTDTQYF
V: TRBV7-2; J: TRBJ2-3; D: NA; size: few; DNA: TGTGCCAGCAGCCCTTATAGCACAGATACGCAGTATTTT; CDR3: CASSPYSTDTQYF
V: TRBV4-2; J: TRBJ2-3; D: TRBD2; size: NA; DNA: TGTGCCAGCAGCCCGGCCGGGACTAGCGGGTCTCGCACAGATACGCAGTATTTT; CDR3: CASSPAGTSGSRTDTQYF
V: TRBV28; J: TRBJ2-5; D: NA; size: NA; DNA: TGTGCCAGCAGTCTGCCGGCGGGGCAAGAGACCCAGTACTTC; CDR3: CASSLPAGQETQYF
V: TRBV5-1; J: TRBJ2-1; D: TRBD2; size: NA; DNA: TGCGCCAGCAGCGTAACTAGCGGGAGGCATGAGCAGTTCTTC; CDR3: CASSVTSGRHEQFF
V: TRBV12-3/TRBV12-4; J: TRBJ1-1; D: NA; size: NA; DNA: TGTGCCAGCAGTTCAGCTAGTCGGGAGTGGTGGGCACTAGCTTTCTTT; CDR3: CASSSASREWWALAFF
V: TRBV4-1; J: TRBJ1-2; D: NA; size: few; DNA: TGCGCCAGCAGCCAAGCCCCCTCGAAAGTACAGGGTGACTATGGCTACACCTTC; CDR3: CASSQAPSKVQGDYGYTF
V: TRBV3-1; J: TRBJ2-3; D: TRBD2; size: once; DNA: TGTGCCAGCAGCCAACCGGGACTAGCGGGAGCAGATACGCAGTATTTT; CDR3: CASSQPGLAGADTQYF
V: TRBV12-3/TRBV12-4; J: TRBJ1-2; D: NA; size: NA; DNA: TGTGCCAGCAGTTTGACGTCCGAGGGGGATGGCTACACCTTC; CDR3: CASSLTSEGDGYTF